Sequencing of this TCR beta chain was carried out in a study of T cell responses to AZD1222 COVID-19 vaccine. Trimming left V 0 bases short and J 8 bases short, with 17 bases between. The CDR3 runs 15 residues. Germline V gene lookup returns CDR1 SGHKS and CDR2 YYEKEE (reference sequence). Some clones are missing from TCRdb's copy, which holds only in-frame ones; the method was immunoSEQ multiplex PCR. Of about 67,000 clones listed, roughly four fifths were seen once; the top ten hold about 6.5%. Study conclusions and caveats: Regions 160-218 and 743-854 held dominance among vaccine-associated CD4 TCRs, which spanned spike. Baseline testing showed seropositivity in only a handful of AZD1222 recipients. Variant regions that are unmutated are reportedly the target of nearly half of spike-specific TCRs.

This clone was recorded once. Its antigen is still unknown. This clonotype was obtained from an adult who received the AZD1222 COVID-19 vaccine. The chain couples TRBV5-5 to TRBJ1-2; D remains ambiguous. The sample consisted of peripheral blood, taken 28 days after the second AZD1222 dose. The CDR3 coding sequence is TGTGCCAGCAGCTTGGGTGAGCCCCGTCCTTTGGGCTACACCTTC. This encodes CASSLGEPRPLGYTF. The whole variable domain, remainder taken from reference TRBV5-5 and TRBJ1-2, is DAGVTQSPTHLIKTRGQQVTLRCSPISGHKSVSWYQQVLGQGPQFIFQYYEKEERGRGNFPDRFSARQFPNYSSELNVNALLLGDSALYLCASSLGEPRPLGYTFGSGTRLTVV.